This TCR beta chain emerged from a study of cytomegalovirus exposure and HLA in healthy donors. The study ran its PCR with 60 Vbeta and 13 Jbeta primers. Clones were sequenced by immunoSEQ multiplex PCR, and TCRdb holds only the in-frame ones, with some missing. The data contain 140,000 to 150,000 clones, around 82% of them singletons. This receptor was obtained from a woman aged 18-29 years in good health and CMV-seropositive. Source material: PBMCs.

The CDR3 DNA follows: TGCGCCAGCAGCTTGTTGTCCCGGGGGGGCTTGGAGCGCTACGAGCAGTACTTC. It specifies CASSLLSRGGLERYEQYF. The V gene is TRBV5-1, the J gene TRBJ2-7; 8 positions match TRBD2. The germline gives CDR1 SGHRS, CDR2 YFSETQ. J lost 3 bases, V lost 1 base, and 15 bases had no gene match. This CDR3 has 18 amino acids.